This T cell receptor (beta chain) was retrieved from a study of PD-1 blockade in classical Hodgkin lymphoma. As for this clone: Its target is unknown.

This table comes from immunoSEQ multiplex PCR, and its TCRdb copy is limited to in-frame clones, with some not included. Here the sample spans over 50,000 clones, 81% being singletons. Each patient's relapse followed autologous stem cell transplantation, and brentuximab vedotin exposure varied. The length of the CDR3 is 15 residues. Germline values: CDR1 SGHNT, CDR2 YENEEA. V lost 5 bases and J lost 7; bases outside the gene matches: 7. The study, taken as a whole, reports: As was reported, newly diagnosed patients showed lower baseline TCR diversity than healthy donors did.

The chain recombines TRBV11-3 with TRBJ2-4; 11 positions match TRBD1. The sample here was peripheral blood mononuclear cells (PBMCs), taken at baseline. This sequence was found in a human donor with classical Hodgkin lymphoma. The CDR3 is CASSPRTGGSNIQYF. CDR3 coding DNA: TGTGCCAGCAGCCCACGGACAGGGGGCTCGAACATTCAGTACTTC.